Following are 8 T cell receptor beta chains from one sample sequenced in a study of shared clonotypes between healthy human individuals. The table came from immunoSEQ multiplex PCR; TCRdb's copy has only in-frame clones and leaves some out. In the table there are about 1 million clones, about 75% of which are singletons. Input material: memory CD4+ T cells sorted from blood. Subset described: CD45RA-negative fraction. The source is a man aged 18 to 30 in good health.

In regard to this clone: This could be a read error, since a much larger clone is one nucleotide away. The chain couples TRBV5-6 to TRBJ1-2; D unresolved. V lost 6 bases, J lost 2 bases, and 5 bases lay in between. Germline CDR1 and CDR2: SGHDT and YYEEEE. This CDR3 is 11 amino acids long. The CDR3 DNA is TGTGCCAGCAACGGGAACTATGGCTACACCTTC. It codes for CASNGNYGYTF. The full variable domain, completed using reference TRBV5-6 and TRBJ1-2, is DAGVTQSPTHLIKTRGQQVTLRCSPKSGHDTVSWYQQALGQGPQFIFQYYEEEERQRGNFPDRFSGHQFPNYSSELNVNALLLGDSALYLCASNGNYGYTFGSGTRLTVV.

This chain joins TRBV5-4 and TRBJ2-3; tentative D call: TRBD2 (7 bases). V lost 6 bases and J lost 3, with 20 bases in between. Germline V gene sequence: CDR1 SGHNT, CDR2 YYREEE (reference sequence). The CDR3 length is 16 residues. The CDR3 DNA reads as TGTGCCAGCACCCCGACGGCGGGGGCGGGGACAGATACGCAGTATTTT. Translated: CASTPTAGAGTDTQYF. Filled out from reference TRBV5-4 and TRBJ2-3, the complete variable domain reads ETGVTQSPTHLIKTRGQQVTLRCSSQSGHNTVSWYQQALGQGPQFIFQYYREEENGRGNFPPRFSGLQFPNYSSELNVNALELDDSALYLCASTPTAGAGTDTQYFGPGTRLTVL.

The chain carries TRBV20-1 and TRBJ2-1; D is unclear. This CDR3 region has 11 residues. Germline V gives CDR1 DFQATT, CDR2 SNEGSKA (reference sequence). V lost 5 bases, J lost 5 bases, and 7 bases lay in between. In DNA, the CDR3 is TGCAGTGCTTTCCCCAACAATGAGCAGTTCTTC. Amino acids: CSAFPNNEQFF.

The chain links TRBV6-6 to TRBJ2-3, with 13 bases fitting TRBD2. With 6 bases clipped from V and 7 bases from J, the junction kept 7 bases outside the gene matches. Germline V gene sequence: CDR1 MNHNY, CDR2 SVGAGI (reference sequence). There are 15 residues in the CDR3. CDR3 amino acids: CASRGGTSGTNTQYF. CDR3 in DNA: TGTGCCAGCAGGGGGGGGACTAGCGGGACTAATACGCAGTATTTT.

The chain uses TRBV5-1 and TRBJ2-1; no firm D call. This CDR3 has 15 amino acids. Trimming removed 1 base at V and 2 bases at J, with 10 bases between. Germline V gene data show CDR1 as SGHRS and CDR2 as YFSETQ. DNA of the CDR3: TGCGCCAGCAGCTTGAGCACTTCTACCTACAATGAGCAGTTCTTC. This encodes CASSLSTSTYNEQFF.

This clone appeared a single time. The V gene is TRBV5-1, the J gene TRBJ2-7, with D perhaps TRBD1 (6 bases). This CDR3 is 14 amino acids long. Germline-derived CDR1 and CDR2 are SGHRS and YFSETQ. V was shortened by 4 bases and J by 6 bases, with 17 bases between the two germline ends. CDR3 residues: CASSEGQLGGEQYF. CDR3 sequence (DNA): TGCGCCAGCAGCGAAGGACAGTTAGGCGGCGAGCAGTACTTC.

In its sample, this clone was seen once. This chain links TRBV6-6 with TRBJ1-2; D might be TRBD1 (6 bases). This CDR3 spans 14 amino acids. Germline values: CDR1 MNHNY, CDR2 SVGAGI (reference sequence). The germline V and J ends were trimmed by 4 bases and 4 bases, with 13 bases remaining between them. CDR3 DNA: TGTGCCAGCAGTTCCCCAGGGGTGACCTATGGCTACACCTTC. Amino acids: CASSSPGVTYGYTF.

The rearrangement joins TRBV19 to TRBJ2-4; 8 bases agree with TRBD1. The CDR3 length is 14 residues. The germline V gene has CDR1 LNHDA and CDR2 SQIVND (reference sequence). The V and J ends lost 6 bases and 4 bases, in that order; junction bases with no gene match: 5. The CDR3 is CASSRTGQKNIQYF. The DNA of the CDR3 is TGTGCCAGTAGCCGGACAGGGCAGAAAAACATTCAGTACTTC.